Sequencing of this TCR beta chain was carried out in a study of CD8+CD57+ T cells in acquired aplastic anemia. This clonotype was detected ten times or more. Its cognate antigen is unknown. TCR beta VDJ and CDR3 profiles were obtained from a genomic DNA template. A single record per CDR3 protein comes from TCRdb applying MiXCR to the reads. The sample consists of about 190,000 distinct CDR3 sequences, around 59% of them appearing once. The CDR3 has 14 residues. The junction had 10 bases not matched to a gene; V was cut back by 6 bases and J by 8 bases. In germline, CDR1 is MNHEY, CDR2 SVGEGT. Study-level results: The same twenty-nine CD8+ CDR3 sequences occurred in patients and in controls. Researchers reported that CD8+ Simpson's diversity was not significantly different in patients versus controls.

The material sequenced was sorted CD4+, CD8+, or CD8+CD57+ T cells (not recorded which) from PBMCs. The source is a human donor in good health, serving as a control. V and J are TRBV6-2 or TRBV6-3 and TRBJ1-1; 9 positions match TRBD1. The CDR3 DNA reads TGTGCCAGCAGGCAAACCGGGGACAGGGCGGAAGCTTTCTTT. This sequence encodes CASRQTGDRAEAFF.